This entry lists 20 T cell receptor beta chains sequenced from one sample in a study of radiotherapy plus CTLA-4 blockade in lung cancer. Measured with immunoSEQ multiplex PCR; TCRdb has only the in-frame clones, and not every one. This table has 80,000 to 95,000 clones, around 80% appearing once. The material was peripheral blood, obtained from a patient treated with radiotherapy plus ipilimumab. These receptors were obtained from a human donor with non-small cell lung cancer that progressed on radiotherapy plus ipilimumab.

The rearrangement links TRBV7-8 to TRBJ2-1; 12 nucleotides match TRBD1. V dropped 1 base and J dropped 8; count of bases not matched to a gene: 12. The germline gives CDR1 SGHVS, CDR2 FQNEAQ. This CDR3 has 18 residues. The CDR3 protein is CASSLGDRGRARDHEQFF. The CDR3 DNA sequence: TGTGCCAGCAGCTTAGGGGACAGGGGGCGTGCTCGGGACCATGAGCAGTTCTTC.

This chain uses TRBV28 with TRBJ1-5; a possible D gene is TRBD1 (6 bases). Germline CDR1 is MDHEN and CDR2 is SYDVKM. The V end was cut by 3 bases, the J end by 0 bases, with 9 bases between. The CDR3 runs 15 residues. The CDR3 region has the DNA TGTGCCAGCAGTTTTACAGGGAATAGCAATCAGCCCCAGCATTTT. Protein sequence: CASSFTGNSNQPQHF.

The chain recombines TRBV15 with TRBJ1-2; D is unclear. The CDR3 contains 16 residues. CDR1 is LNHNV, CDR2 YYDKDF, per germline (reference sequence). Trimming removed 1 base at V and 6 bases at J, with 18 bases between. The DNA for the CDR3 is TGTGCCACCAGCAGAGCCAGTTCCATTTTTGCTAATGGCTACACCTTC. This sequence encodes CATSRASSIFANGYTF. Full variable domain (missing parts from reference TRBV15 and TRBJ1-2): DAMVIQNPRYQVTQFGKPVTLSCSQTLNHNVMYWYQQKSSQAPKLLFHYYDKDFNNEADTPDNFQSRRPNTSFCFLDIRSPGLGDTAMYLCATSRASSIFANGYTFGSGTRLTVV.

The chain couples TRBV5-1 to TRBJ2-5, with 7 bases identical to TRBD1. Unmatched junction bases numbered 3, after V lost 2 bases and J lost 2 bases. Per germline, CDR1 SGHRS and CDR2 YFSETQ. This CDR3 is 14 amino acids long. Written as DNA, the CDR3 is TGCGCCAGCAGCTTAAGGGGGCTTCAAGAGACCCAGTACTTC. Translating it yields CASSLRGLQETQYF.

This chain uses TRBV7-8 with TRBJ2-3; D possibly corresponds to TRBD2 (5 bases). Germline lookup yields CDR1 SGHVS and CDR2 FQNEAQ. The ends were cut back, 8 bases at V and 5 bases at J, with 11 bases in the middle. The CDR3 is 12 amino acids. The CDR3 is CASGIALDTQYF. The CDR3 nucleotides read TGTGCCAGCGGGATAGCGCTAGATACGCAGTATTTT.

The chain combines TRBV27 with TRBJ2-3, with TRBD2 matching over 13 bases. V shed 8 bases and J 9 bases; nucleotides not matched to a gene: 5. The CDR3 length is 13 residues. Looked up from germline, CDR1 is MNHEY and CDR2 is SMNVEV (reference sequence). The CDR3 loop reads CASGTSGAHTQYF. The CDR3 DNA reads TGTGCCAGCGGGACTAGCGGGGCCCACACGCAGTATTTT.

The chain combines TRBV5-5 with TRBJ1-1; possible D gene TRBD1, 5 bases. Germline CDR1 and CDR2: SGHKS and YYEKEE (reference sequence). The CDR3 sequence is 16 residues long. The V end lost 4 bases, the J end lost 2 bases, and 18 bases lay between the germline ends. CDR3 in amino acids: CASSLTDRGRNTEAFF. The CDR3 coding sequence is TGTGCCAGCAGCCTTACCGACCGGGGGAGAAACACTGAAGCTTTCTTT.

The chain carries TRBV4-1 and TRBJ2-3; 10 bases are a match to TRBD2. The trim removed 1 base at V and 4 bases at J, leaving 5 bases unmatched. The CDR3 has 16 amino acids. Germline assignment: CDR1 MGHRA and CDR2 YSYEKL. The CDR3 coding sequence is TGCGCCAGCAGCCAAGCCCTAGCGGGAGTCTCAGATACGCAGTATTTT. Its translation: CASSQALAGVSDTQYF.

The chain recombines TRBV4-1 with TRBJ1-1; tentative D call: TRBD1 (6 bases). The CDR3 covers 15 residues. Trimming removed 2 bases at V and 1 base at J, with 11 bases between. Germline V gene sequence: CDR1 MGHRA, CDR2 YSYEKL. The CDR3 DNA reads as TGCGCCAGCAGCCAAACCGGGACAACGAACACTGAAGCTTTCTTT. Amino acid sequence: CASSQTGTTNTEAFF.

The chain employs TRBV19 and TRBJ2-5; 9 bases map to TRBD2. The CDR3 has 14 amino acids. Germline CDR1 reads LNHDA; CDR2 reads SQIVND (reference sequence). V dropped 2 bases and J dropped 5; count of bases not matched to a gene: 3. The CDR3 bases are TGTGCCAGTAGTATAACTAGCGGGTCTGAGACCCAGTACTTC. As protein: CASSITSGSETQYF. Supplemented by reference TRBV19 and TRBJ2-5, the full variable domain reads DGGITQSPKYLFRKEGQNVTLSCEQNLNHDAMYWYRQDPGQGLRLIYYSQIVNDFQKGDIAEGYSVSREKKESFPLTVTSAQKNPTAFYLCASSITSGSETQYFGPGTRLLVL.

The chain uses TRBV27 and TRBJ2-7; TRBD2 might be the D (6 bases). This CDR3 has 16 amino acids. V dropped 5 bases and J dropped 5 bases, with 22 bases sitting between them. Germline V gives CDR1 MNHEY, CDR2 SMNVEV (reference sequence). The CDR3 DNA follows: TGTGCCAGCAGTCTCCTTACGGGACTCCTCCAGGACGAGCAGTACTTC. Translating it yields CASSLLTGLLQDEQYF.

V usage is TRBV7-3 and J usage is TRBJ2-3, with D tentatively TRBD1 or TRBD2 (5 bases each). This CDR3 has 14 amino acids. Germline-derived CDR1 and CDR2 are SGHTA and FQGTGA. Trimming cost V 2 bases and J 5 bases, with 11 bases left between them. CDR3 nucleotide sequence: TGTGCCAGCAGCTTAGAGGGTCAGGGAGATACGCAGTATTTT. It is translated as CASSLEGQGDTQYF.

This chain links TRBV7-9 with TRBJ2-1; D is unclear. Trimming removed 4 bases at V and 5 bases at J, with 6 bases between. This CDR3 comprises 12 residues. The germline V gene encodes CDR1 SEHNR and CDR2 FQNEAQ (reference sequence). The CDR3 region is CASSWEHNEQFF. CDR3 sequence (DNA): TGTGCCAGCAGCTGGGAACACAATGAGCAGTTCTTC. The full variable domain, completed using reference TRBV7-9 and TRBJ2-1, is DTGVSQNPRHKITKRGQNVTFRCDPISEHNRLYWYRQTLGQGPEFLTYFQNEAQLEKSRLLSDRFSAERPKGSFSTLEIQRTEQGDSAMYLCASSWEHNEQFFGPGTRLTVL.

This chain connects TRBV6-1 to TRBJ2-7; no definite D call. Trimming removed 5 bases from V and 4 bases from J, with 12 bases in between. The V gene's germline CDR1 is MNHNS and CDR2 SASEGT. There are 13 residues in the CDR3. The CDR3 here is CASSFSPEYEQYV. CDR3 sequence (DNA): TGTGCCAGCAGTTTTTCTCCAGAATACGAGCAGTACGTC.

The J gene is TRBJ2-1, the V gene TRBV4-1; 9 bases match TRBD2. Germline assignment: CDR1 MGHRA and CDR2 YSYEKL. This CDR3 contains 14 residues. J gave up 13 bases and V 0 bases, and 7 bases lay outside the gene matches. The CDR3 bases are TGCGCCAGCAGCCAAGATTCTCCTAGCGGGATACAGTTCTTC. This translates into CASSQDSPSGIQFF.

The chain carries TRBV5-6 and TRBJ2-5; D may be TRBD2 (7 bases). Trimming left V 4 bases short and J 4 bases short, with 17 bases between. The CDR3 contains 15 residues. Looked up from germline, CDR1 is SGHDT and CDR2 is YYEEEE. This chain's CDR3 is CASSAVKGGRETQYF. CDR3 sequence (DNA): TGTGCCAGCAGCGCAGTGAAGGGGGGGCGAGAGACCCAGTACTTC.

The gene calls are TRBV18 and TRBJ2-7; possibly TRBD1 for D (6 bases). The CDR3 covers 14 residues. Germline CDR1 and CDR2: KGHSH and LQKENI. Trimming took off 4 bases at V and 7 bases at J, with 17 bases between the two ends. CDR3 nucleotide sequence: TGTGCCAGCTCACGATTAGGGGGATCGGGAGAGCAGTACTTC. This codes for CASSRLGGSGEQYF.

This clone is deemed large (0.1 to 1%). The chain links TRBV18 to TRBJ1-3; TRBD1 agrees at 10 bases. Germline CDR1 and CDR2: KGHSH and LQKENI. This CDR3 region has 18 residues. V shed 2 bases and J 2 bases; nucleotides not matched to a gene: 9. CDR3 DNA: TGTGCCAGCTCACCAATCCCGCCCGGGACAGGGGCTGGAAACACCATATATTTT. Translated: CASSPIPPGTGAGNTIYF.

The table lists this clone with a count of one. CDR3 DNA sequence: TGCGCCAGCAGCCAAGTTGGGGACGTTTATGGCTACACCTTC. Protein: CASSQVGDVYGYTF. The gene calls are TRBV4-1 and TRBJ1-2; D is possibly TRBD1 (5 bases). This CDR3 is built from 14 residues. CDR1 MGHRA and CDR2 YSYEKL come from the germline V gene. V was clipped by 1 base and J by 5 bases, with 11 bases between them.

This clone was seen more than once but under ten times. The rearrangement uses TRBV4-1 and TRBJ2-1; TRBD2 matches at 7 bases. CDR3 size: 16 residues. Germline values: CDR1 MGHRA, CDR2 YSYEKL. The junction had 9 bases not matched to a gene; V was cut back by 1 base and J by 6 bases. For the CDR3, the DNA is TGCGCCAGCAGCCAAGTAGCGGGCCTCAACCTCAATGAGCAGTTCTTC. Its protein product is CASSQVAGLNLNEQFF.